This entry concerns a single T cell receptor beta chain. Its antigen is as yet unknown. These data are taken from a study of graft-versus-host responses after intestinal transplantation. The overall study: Every recipient had anti-thymocyte globulin induction and around three years of tacrolimus plus steroids.

The table came from immunoSEQ multiplex PCR; TCRdb's copy has only in-frame clones and leaves some out. The repertoire holds tens of thousands of clones, around 90% seen once, with around 8.6% in the top ten. Notes on the study in general: HvG clone declines early post-transplant were associated with peak circulating GvH levels.

This CDR3 has 15 amino acids. V was pared by 1 base and J by 4 bases, with 13 bases between. Germline CDR1 SGDLS, CDR2 YYNGEE. The material was unstimulated CD8+ T cells sorted from spleen or lymph node cells, obtained before transplant. The chain employs TRBV9 and TRBJ2-3; D remains ambiguous. This clonotype was sampled from a human donor who was the organ donor for an intestinal transplant. In nucleotides, the CDR3 is TGTGCCAGCAGCGTACTGGGATATCGGCCAGATACGCAGTATTTT. Residues: CASSVLGYRPDTQYF.